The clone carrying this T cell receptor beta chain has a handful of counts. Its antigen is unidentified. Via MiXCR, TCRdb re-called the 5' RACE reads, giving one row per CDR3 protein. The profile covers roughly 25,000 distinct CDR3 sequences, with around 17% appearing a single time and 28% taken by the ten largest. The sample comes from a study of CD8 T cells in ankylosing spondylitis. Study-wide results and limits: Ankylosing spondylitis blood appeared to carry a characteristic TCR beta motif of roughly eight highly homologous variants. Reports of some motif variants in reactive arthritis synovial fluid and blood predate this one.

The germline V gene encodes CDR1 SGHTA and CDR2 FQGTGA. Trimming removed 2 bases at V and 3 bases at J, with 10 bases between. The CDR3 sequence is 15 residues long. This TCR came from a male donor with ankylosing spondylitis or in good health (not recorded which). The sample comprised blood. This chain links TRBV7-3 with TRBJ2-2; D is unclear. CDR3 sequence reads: CASSLASYYTGELFF. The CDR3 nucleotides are TGTGCCAGCAGCTTAGCGTCATATTACACCGGGGAGCTGTTTTTT.